Here is one T cell receptor beta chain with its context. This sample was taken from a study of T cell responses to AZD1222 COVID-19 vaccine. Assay: immunoSEQ multiplex PCR; the TCRdb copy retains only in-frame clones and omits some. Among about 110,000 clones listed, 85% to 90% were seen once. V was shortened by 2 bases and J by 5 bases, with 9 bases between the two germline ends. Germline CDR1 reads MNHEY; CDR2 reads SMNVEV (reference sequence). The CDR3 consists of 13 residues. This material consisted of peripheral blood, taken on day 0 of AZD1222 vaccination. The gene calls are TRBV27 and TRBJ1-1; weak D call: TRBD1 (5 bases). The receptor was derived from an adult in good health. CDR3 sequence (DNA): TGTGCCAGCAGTTTACAGGGTCGAACTGAAGCTTTCTTT. It is translated as CASSLQGRTEAFF.